The 10 T cell receptor beta chains below come from one sample, sequenced in a study of blood T cell repertoires in COVID-19. Only in-frame clones appear in the TCRdb table, and some are missing; sequencing was by immunoSEQ multiplex PCR. The sample includes about 250,000 clones, around 86% of them seen just once. Source material: PBMCs or T cells enriched from blood (not recorded which). These receptors all come from a man in his forties who had recovered from COVID-19.

For the CDR3, the DNA is TGTGCCAGCAGCTTGGCCATAGAGGGGGCCACAGATACGCAGTATTTT. This translates into CASSLAIEGATDTQYF. The V and J genes are TRBV5-4 and TRBJ2-3; 7 nucleotides align to TRBD1. Germline V gives CDR1 SGHNT, CDR2 YYREEE (reference sequence). This CDR3 has 16 amino acids. Germline trimming cut 0 bases from V and 2 bases from J; bases unmatched to any gene: 6.

This clone is a singleton in its sample. The chain links TRBV25-1 to TRBJ2-2; TRBD1 matches at 11 bases. V lost 6 bases, J lost 7 bases, and 10 bases stayed unmatched. This CDR3 comprises 16 residues. Germline CDR1 MGHDK, CDR2 SYGVNS. CDR3 protein: CASSLDGQGAVGELFF. CDR3 bases: TGTGCCAGCAGCCTAGACGGACAGGGGGCCGTCGGGGAGCTGTTTTTT.

J is TRBJ2-7 and V is TRBV24-1; 8 nucleotides line up with TRBD1. CDR1 and CDR2 from the germline V gene are KGHDR and SFDVKD. V lost 5 bases and J lost 5; bases outside the gene matches: 13. The CDR3 is 16 amino acids. Written as DNA, the CDR3 is TGTGCCACCAGTGGACGCCGGAGACAGGGGTATCACGAGCAGTACTTC. Protein: CATSGRRRQGYHEQYF.

This rearrangement joins TRBV5-1 to TRBJ2-2; tentatively, D is TRBD2 (6 bases). Between the trimmed V and J ends, which lost 8 bases and 0 bases, there was a span of 11 bases. CDR1 and CDR2 from the germline V gene are SGHRS and YFSETQ. The CDR3 contains 14 residues. CDR3 DNA: TGCGCCAGTCGGGGGACCGCGAACACCGGGGAGCTGTTTTTT. Amino acid sequence: CASRGTANTGELFF.

The genes are TRBV19 and TRBJ1-4; D remains ambiguous. CDR1 and CDR2 (germline): LNHDA, SQIVND (reference sequence). CDR3 size: 14 residues. V lost 4 bases to trimming and J lost 5 bases, with 11 bases between them. CDR3 bases: TGTGCCAGTAGTAGAAGAGAGGAGAATGAAAAACTGTTTTTT. Encoded protein: CASSRREENEKLFF.

The chain recombines TRBV11-3 with TRBJ2-2, with 8 nucleotides matching TRBD1. The CDR3 has 14 amino acids. Per the germline V gene, CDR1 is SGHNT and CDR2 is YENEEA. Trimming took 1 base from V and 7 from J; bases not matched to a gene: 2. The CDR3 here is CASSLGDRGGELFF. The CDR3 DNA reads as TGTGCCAGCAGCTTAGGAGACAGGGGCGGGGAGCTGTTTTTT.

The chain has TRBV30 and TRBJ2-2; no reliable D call. Germline V gene lookup returns CDR1 GTSNPN and CDR2 SVGIG (reference sequence). V was trimmed by 4 bases and J by 2 bases, leaving 11 bases between them. This CDR3 is built from 14 residues. In nucleotides, the CDR3 is TGTGCCTGGACTAGTAACTACAACACCGGGGAGCTGTTTTTT. As protein: CAWTSNYNTGELFF.

The V and J genes are TRBV5-4 and TRBJ2-7; 9 positions match TRBD1. CDR1 is SGHNT and CDR2 is YYREEE in the germline V gene (reference sequence). The CDR3 runs to 13 residues. Trimming at V came to 5 bases and at J to 3 bases, leaving 3 bases not matched to a gene. This CDR3 reads CASSLTGGYEQYF. In DNA form, the CDR3 reads TGTGCCAGCAGTTTGACAGGGGGCTACGAGCAGTACTTC.

This clone was recorded once. V is TRBV7-9 and J is TRBJ2-5; D may be TRBD2 (7 bases). The CDR3 is made up of 18 amino acids. V lost 4 bases and J lost 0, with 21 bases in between. CDR1 is SEHNR and CDR2 is FQNEAQ in the germline V gene (reference sequence). The CDR3 reads CASSSRAGAILYQETQYF. CDR3 coding DNA: TGTGCCAGCAGCTCCCGGGCGGGGGCCATTCTGTACCAAGAGACCCAGTACTTC.

CDR3 in DNA: TGTGCCAGCAGCTCTAGCGGGGGGCGGTCGGATACGCAGTATTTT. This sequence encodes CASSSSGGRSDTQYF. The V call is TRBV7-2, the J call TRBJ2-3, with 11 bases identical to TRBD2. The CDR3 sequence is 15 residues long. Losses at the gene ends were 4 bases for V and 6 bases for J; bases not matched to a gene: 6. Germline V gene lookup returns CDR1 SGHTA and CDR2 FQGNSA.